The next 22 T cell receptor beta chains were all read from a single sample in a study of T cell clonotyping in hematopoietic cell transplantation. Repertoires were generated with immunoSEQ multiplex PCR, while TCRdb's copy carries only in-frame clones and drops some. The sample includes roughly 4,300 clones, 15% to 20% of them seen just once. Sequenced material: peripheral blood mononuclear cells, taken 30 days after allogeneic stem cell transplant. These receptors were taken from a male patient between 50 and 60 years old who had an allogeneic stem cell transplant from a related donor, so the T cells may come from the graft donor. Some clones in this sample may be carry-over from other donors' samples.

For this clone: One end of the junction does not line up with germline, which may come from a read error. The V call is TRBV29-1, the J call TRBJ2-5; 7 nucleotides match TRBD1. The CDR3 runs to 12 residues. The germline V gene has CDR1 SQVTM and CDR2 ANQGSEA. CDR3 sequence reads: CSDRGAQETRYF. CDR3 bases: TGCAGCGACAGGGGAGCCCAAGAGACCCGGTACTTC.

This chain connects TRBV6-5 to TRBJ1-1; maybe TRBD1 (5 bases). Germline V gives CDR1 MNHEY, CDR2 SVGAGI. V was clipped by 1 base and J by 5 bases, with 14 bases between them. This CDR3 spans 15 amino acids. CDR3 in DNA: TGTGCCAGCAGTTACTACCCAGGGCGGGGGACTGAAGCTTTCTTT. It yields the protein CASSYYPGRGTEAFF.

The CDR3, as DNA: TGCAGCGTGCACAGGGATAACTATGGCTACACCTTC. This translates into CSVHRDNYGYTF. The chain joins TRBV29-1 to TRBJ1-2; D is possibly TRBD1 (6 bases). The germline gives CDR1 SQVTM, CDR2 ANQGSEA. V lost 6 bases to trimming and J lost 1 base, with 9 bases between them. The CDR3 has 12 residues.

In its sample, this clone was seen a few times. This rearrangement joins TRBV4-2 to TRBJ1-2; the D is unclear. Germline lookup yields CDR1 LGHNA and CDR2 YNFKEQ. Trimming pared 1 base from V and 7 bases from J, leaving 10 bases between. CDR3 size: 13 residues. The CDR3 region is CASSQVVQIGYTF. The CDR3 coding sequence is TGTGCCAGCAGCCAAGTGGTACAGATTGGCTACACCTTC.

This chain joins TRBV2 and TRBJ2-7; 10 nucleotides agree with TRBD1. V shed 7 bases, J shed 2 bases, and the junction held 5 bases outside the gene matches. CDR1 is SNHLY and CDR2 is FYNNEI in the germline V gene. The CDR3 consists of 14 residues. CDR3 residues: CASIGGQGTYEQYF. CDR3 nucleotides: TGTGCCAGCATTGGGGGACAGGGGACCTACGAGCAGTACTTC.

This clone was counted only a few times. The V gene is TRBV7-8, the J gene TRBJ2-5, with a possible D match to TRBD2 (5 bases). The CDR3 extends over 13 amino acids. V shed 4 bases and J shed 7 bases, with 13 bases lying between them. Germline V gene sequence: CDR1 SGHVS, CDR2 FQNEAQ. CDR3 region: CASSSGPGGTQYF. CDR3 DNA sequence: TGTGCCAGCAGCTCCGGACCAGGAGGGACCCAGTACTTC.

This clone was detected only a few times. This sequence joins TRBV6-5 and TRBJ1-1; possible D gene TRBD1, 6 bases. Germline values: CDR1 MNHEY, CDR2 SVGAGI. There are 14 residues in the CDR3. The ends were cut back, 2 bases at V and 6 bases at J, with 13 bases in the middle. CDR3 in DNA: TGTGCCAGCAGTTACGGCCAGGGGCTGGCTGAAGCTTTCTTT. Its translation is CASSYGQGLAEAFF.

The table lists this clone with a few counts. CDR3 amino acids: CASGPDQSSYNEQFF. The CDR3, as DNA: TGTGCCAGCGGGCCAGACCAGAGCTCCTACAATGAGCAGTTCTTC. The chain couples TRBV27 to TRBJ2-1; D call uncertain. The V end was cut by 8 bases, the J end by 0 bases, with 14 bases between. The CDR3 has 15 amino acids. Germline values: CDR1 MNHEY, CDR2 SMNVEV (reference sequence).

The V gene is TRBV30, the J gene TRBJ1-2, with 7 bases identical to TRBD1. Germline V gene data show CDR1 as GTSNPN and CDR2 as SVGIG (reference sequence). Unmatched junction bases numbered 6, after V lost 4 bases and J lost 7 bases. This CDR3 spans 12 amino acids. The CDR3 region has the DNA TGTGCCTGGACCAGACAGGGCAGTGGCTACACCTTC. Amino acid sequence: CAWTRQGSGYTF.

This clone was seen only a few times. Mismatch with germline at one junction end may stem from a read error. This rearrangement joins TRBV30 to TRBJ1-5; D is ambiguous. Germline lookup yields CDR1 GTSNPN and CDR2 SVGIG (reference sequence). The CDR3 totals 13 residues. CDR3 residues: CAWNPGKDQPQHF. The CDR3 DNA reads TGTGCCTGGAATCCGGGAAAAGATCAGCCCCAGCACTTT.

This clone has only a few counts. Here the CDR3 DNA reads TGTGCCTGGAGCGGGCAGGGGTCCACTGAAGCTTTCTTT. Translating gives CAWSGQGSTEAFF. This rearrangement joins TRBV30 to TRBJ1-1; perhaps TRBD1 as D (6 bases). CDR1 is GTSNPN and CDR2 is SVGIG in the germline V gene (reference sequence). The V and J ends lost 3 bases and 4 bases respectively, with 12 bases between them. The CDR3 loop spans 13 amino acids.

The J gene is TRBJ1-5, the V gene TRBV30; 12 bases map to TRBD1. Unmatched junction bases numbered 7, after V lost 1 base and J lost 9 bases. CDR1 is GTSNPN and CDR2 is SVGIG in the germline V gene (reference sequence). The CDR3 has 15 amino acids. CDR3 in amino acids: CAWSGGTGGWGPQHF. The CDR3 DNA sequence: TGTGCCTGGAGTGGGGGGACAGGGGGCTGGGGGCCCCAGCATTTT.

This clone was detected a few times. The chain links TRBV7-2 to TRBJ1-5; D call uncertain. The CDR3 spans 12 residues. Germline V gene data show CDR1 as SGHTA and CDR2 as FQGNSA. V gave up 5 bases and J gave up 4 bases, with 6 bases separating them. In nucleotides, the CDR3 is TGTGCCAGCAGCCGGATAAATCAGCCCCAGCATTTT. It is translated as CASSRINQPQHF. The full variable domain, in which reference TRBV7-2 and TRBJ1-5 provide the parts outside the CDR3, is GAGVSQSPSNKVTEKGKDVELRCDPISGHTALYWYRQSLGQGLEFLIYFQGNSAPDKSGLPSDRFSAERTGGSVSTLTIQRTQQEDSAVYLCASSRINQPQHFGDGTRLSIL.

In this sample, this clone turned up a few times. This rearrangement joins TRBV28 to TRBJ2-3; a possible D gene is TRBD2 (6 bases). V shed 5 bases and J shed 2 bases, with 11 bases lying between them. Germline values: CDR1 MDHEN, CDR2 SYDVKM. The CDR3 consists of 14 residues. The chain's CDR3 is CASSGTFLTDTQYF. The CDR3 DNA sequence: TGTGCCAGCAGTGGGACTTTCCTCACAGATACGCAGTATTTT.

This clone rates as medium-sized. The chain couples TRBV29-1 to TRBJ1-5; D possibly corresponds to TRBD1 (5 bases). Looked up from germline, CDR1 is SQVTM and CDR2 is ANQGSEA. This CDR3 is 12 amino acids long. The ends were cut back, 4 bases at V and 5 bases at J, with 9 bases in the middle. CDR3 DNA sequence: TGCAGCGTTGCAGGGCTGGATCAGCCCCAGCATTTT. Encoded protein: CSVAGLDQPQHF.

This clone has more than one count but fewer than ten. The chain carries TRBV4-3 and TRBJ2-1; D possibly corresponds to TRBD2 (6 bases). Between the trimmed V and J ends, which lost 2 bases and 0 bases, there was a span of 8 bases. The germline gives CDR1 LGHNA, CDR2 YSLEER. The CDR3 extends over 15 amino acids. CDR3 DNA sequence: TGCGCCAGCAGCCAACTAGCGAGCTCCTACAATGAGCAGTTCTTC. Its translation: CASSQLASSYNEQFF.

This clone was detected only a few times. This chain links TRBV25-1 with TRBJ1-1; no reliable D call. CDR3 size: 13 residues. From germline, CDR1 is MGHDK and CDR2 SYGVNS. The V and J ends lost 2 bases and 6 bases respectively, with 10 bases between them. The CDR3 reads CASSEISLPEAFF. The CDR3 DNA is TGTGCCAGCAGTGAAATTTCTTTACCTGAAGCTTTCTTT.

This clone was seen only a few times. The CDR3 protein is CAWRYYRGETQYF. CDR3 DNA sequence: TGTGCCTGGAGGTACTATCGGGGAGAGACCCAGTACTTC. The chain has TRBV30 and TRBJ2-5, with D possibly being TRBD2 (5 bases). CDR1 is GTSNPN and CDR2 is SVGIG in the germline V gene (reference sequence). This CDR3 comprises 13 residues. The germline V and J ends were trimmed by 3 bases and 4 bases, with 12 bases remaining between them.

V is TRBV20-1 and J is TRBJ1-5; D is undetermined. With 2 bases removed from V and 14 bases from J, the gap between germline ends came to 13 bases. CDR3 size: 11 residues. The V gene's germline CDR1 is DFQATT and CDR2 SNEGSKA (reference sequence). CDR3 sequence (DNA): TGCAGTGCTAGACTTTCGGTCTTCGAGCATTTT. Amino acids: CSARLSVFEHF.

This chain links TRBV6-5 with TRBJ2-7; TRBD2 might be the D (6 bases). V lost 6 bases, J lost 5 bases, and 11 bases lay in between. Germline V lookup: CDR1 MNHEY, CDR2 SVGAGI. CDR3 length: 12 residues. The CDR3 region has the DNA TGTGCCAGCAGGGGGCCGGGGGACGAGCAGTACTTC. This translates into CASRGPGDEQYF.

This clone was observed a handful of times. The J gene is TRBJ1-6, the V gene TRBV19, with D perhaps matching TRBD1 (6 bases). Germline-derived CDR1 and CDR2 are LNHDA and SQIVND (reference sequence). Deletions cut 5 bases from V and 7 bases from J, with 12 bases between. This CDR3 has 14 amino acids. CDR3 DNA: TGTGCCAGTAGTCTCCAGGGGTCAAATTCACCCCTCCACTTT. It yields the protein CASSLQGSNSPLHF.

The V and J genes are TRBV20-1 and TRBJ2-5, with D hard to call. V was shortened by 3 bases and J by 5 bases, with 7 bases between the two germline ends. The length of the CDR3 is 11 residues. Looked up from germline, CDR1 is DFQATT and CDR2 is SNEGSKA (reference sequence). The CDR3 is CSASLGETQYF. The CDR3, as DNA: TGCAGTGCTAGTTTGGGGGAGACCCAGTACTTC.